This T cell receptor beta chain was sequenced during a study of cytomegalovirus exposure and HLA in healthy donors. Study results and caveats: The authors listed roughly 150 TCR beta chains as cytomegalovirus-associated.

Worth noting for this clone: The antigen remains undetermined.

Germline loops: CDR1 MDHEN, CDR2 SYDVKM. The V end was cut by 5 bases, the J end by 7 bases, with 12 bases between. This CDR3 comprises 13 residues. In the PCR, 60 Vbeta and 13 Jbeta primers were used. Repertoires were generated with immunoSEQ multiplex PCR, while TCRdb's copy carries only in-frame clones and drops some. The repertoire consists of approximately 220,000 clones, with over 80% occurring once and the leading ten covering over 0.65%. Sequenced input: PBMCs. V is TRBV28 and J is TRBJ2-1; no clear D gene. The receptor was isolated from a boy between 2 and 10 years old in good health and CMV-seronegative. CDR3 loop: CASSLLSPNEQFF. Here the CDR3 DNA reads TGTGCCAGCAGTCTCCTGAGTCCTAATGAGCAGTTCTTC.